The rows below give T cell receptor beta chains drawn from one sample of a study of blood T cell repertoires in COVID-19. Method: immunoSEQ multiplex PCR; TCRdb's copy keeps in-frame clones and lacks some. The sample holds 200,000 to 250,000 clones, approximately 80% seen once. The sequencing input was PBMCs or T cells enriched from blood (not recorded which). The source is a man aged 35 to 55 who had recovered from COVID-19. The CDR3 runs from the conserved cysteine through the conserved F or W. The D gene is left open where the match is weak. A row's size may be missing; if present it is once, few, many or a size class.

TRBV30 | - | - | CAWSVGQDQPQHF
TRBV3-1/TRBV3-2 | - | - | CASSHADMTDYGYTF
TRBV2 | - | - | CASSEALRGWNTEAFF
TRBV7-6 | TRBD2 | - | CASSPGTSGYEQYF
TRBV5-4 | TRBD1 | once | CASSPRTGDGYEQYF
TRBV27 | - | - | CASSPSSGNTIYF
TRBV5-6 | TRBD2 | - | CASTSGAGVYNEQFF
TRBV27 | TRBD2 | - | CASSLSWTSGRVYEQFF
TRBV25-1 | TRBD2 | once | CASSETSGVGVEQYF
TRBV12-3/TRBV12-4 | TRBD1 | once | CAIRQGGEKLFF
TRBV3-1/TRBV3-2 | - | - | CASSQGRGGVLAKNIQYF
TRBV11-2 | - | - | CASSPTGGANQPQHF
TRBV27 | TRBD1 | - | CASSLWDRRNTEAFF
TRBV2 | - | - | CASSKPEEGEAFF
TRBV10-3 | - | - | CAISEFPNSANQPQHF
TRBV2 | - | - | CASSAYTDTQYF
TRBV28 | - | - | CASRVAEVEAFF
TRBV14 | TRBD2 | - | CASSRSGNSYNEQFF
TRBV10-2 | - | - | CASGLTGVNTEAFF
TRBV5-6 | TRBD1 | - | CASSGTGYEQYF
TRBV5-1 | - | - | CASSLNSQEGSGANVLTF
TRBV2 | TRBD1 | - | CASSDRGFKAFF
TRBV2 | TRBD1 | - | CASSLEGQGYDTQYF
TRBV9 | - | - | CASSPGSFTEAFF
TRBV5-5 | TRBD1 | once | CASRGTGLDEQFF
TRBV4-1 | TRBD2 | - | CASSFRLAGGPETQYF
TRBV30 | - | - | CAWSDRGEEAFF
TRBV27 | - | few | CASSLRGTGYTF
TRBV10-3 | TRBD1 | - | CAISGQGQGSPLHF
TRBV28 | - | once | CASTLYRTPTDTQYF
TRBV7-2 | - | - | CASSLGFVRRGNGEQYF
TRBV7-6 | TRBD1 | - | CASSPDREREQYF
TRBV18 | - | - | CASSPPGSLRNTEAFF
TRBV7-3 | TRBD2 | - | CASSLLAGGYEQYF
TRBV9 | - | - | CASSDRAGYQETQYF
TRBV4-1 | TRBD2 | - | CASSQDTRGGTADTQYF
TRBV3-1/TRBV3-2 | TRBD2 | - | CASSLGLAGWEQYF
TRBV11-2 | - | - | CASSLGGHGGNIQYF
TRBV7-9 | - | - | CASSLGSRGRIYNEQFF
TRBV5-1 | - | - | CASRMDSYYEQYF
TRBV5-1 | - | - | CASSFSQAEQFF
TRBV2 | TRBD2 | once | CASSLGTPGLAGFGAEQYF
TRBV29-1 | - | - | CSVITGSDYGYTF
TRBV19 | TRBD1 | - | CASKKDRAGTEAFF
TRBV7-7 | TRBD2 | - | CASSPGGTGETQYF
TRBV5-1 | - | - | CASSLDSGGRGTEAFF
TRBV28 | - | - | CASSLAGDESQETQYF
TRBV3-1/TRBV3-2 | TRBD1 | - | CASSQGGTGNNSPLHF
TRBV20-1 | - | - | CSAPRNGELFF
TRBV5-1 | - | - | CASSFQGINEQFF
TRBV6-2/TRBV6-3 | - | - | CASRPARDTNGYTF
TRBV5-6 | TRBD1 | - | CASSARDSYQPQHF
TRBV7-9 | - | few | CASSLRGGQHYGYTF
TRBV6-5 | - | - | CASSYSGTRGEQYF
TRBV4-3 | TRBD1 | - | CASSQGDRGRRAFF